A single sample gave rise to the 6 T cell receptor beta chains below, sequenced in a study of T cell responses to AZD1222 COVID-19 vaccine. Data came from immunoSEQ multiplex PCR; TCRdb stores just in-frame clones and leaves some out. The table has approximately 190,000 clones, 85% to 95% seen once; the top ten hold roughly 1.3%. The sequencing used peripheral blood, collected on day 0 of AZD1222 vaccination. The receptor set was obtained from an adult in good health.

This sequence joins TRBV18 and TRBJ2-7, with 7 bases matching TRBD2. After removal of 3 bases from V and 4 bases from J, the junction contained 12 bases not matched to a gene. CDR3 length equals 16 residues. Per the germline V gene, CDR1 is KGHSH and CDR2 is LQKENI. CDR3: CASSPPLSGMGYEQYF. The DNA of the CDR3 is TGTGCCAGCTCACCCCCCTTGAGCGGGATGGGGTACGAGCAGTACTTC.

The J gene is TRBJ2-5, the V gene TRBV9; 9 bases align to TRBD1. Losses at the gene ends were 4 bases for V and 5 bases for J; bases not matched to a gene: 6. Germline V gene lookup returns CDR1 SGDLS and CDR2 YYNGEE. The CDR3 has 14 amino acids. Here the CDR3 reads CASSQQGAAETQYF. Here the CDR3 DNA reads TGTGCCAGCAGCCAACAGGGGGCGGCGGAGACCCAGTACTTC.

The CDR3 DNA reads as TGCGCCAGCAGATATGCGGGACAGATAGATTCACCCCTCCACTTT. It translates to CASRYAGQIDSPLHF. V usage is TRBV5-1 and J usage is TRBJ1-6; TRBD1 matches at 7 bases. V lost 5 bases to trimming and J lost 8 bases; unmatched junction nucleotides: 10. There are 15 residues in the CDR3. Germline loops: CDR1 SGHRS, CDR2 YFSETQ.

J is TRBJ2-5 and V is TRBV24-1; no firm D call. CDR1 and CDR2 (germline): KGHDR, SFDVKD. The V gene lost 0 bases and the J gene lost 5 bases, with 3 bases spanning the gap. The CDR3 extends over 12 amino acids. DNA for the CDR3: TGTGCCACCAGTGATTTGCAGGAGACCCAGTACTTC. Residues: CATSDLQETQYF.

CDR3 loop: CASSLEGTNTEAFF. Written as DNA, the CDR3 is TGCGCCAGCAGCTTGGAGGGCACAAACACTGAAGCTTTCTTT. V usage is TRBV5-1 and J usage is TRBJ1-1; D uncertain. Germline V gives CDR1 SGHRS, CDR2 YFSETQ. V dropped 0 bases and J dropped 2 bases, with 8 bases sitting between them. The CDR3 is 14 amino acids.

The rearrangement links TRBV28 to TRBJ1-5; D remains ambiguous. Per germline, CDR1 MDHEN and CDR2 SYDVKM. This CDR3 spans 15 amino acids. V was shortened by 6 bases and J by 2 bases, with 14 bases between the two germline ends. The CDR3 region is CASRFRPWGNQPQHF. The CDR3 DNA follows: TGTGCCAGCAGGTTCCGGCCGTGGGGCAATCAGCCCCAGCATTTT.